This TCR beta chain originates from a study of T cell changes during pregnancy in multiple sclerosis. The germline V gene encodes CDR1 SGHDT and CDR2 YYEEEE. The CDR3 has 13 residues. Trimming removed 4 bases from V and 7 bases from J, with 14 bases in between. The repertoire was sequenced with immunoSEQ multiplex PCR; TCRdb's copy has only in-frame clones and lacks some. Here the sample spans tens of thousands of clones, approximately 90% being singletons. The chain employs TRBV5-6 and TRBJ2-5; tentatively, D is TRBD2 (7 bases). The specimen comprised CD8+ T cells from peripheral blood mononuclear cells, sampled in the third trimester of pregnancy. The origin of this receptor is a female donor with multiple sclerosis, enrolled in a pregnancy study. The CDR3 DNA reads TGTGCCAGCAGCGGGGGGGGCGGGGGGACCCAGTACTTC. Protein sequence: CASSGGGGGTQYF.